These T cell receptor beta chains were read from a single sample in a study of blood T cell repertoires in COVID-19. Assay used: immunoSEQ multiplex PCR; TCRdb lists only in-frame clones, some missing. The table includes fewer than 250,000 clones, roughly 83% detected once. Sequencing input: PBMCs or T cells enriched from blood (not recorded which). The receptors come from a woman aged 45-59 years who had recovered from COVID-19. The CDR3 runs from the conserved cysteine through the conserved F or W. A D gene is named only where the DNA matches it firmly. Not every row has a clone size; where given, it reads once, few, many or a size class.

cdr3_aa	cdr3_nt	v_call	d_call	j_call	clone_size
CASSYDRRNNEQFF	TGCGCCAGCAGTTATGACAGGAGAAACAATGAGCAGTTCTTC	TRBV5-1	-	TRBJ2-1	-
CASSLGRGNIQYF	TGTGCCAGCAGCCTCGGGAGGGGAAACATTCAGTACTTC	TRBV3-1/TRBV3-2	TRBD2	TRBJ2-4	-
CASSPRDRSTTDTQYF	TGTGCCAGCTCACCACGCGACAGGTCTACCACAGATACGCAGTATTTT	TRBV18	-	TRBJ2-3	-
CASSLNRAYEQYF	TGTGCCAGCAGCTTGAACAGAGCCTACGAGCAGTACTTC	TRBV5-4	-	TRBJ2-7	-
CASSRDRPYNEQFF	TGCGCCAGCAGCCGGGACAGACCATACAATGAGCAGTTCTTC	TRBV4-1	TRBD1	TRBJ2-1	-
CASSEQVNQPQHF	TGTGCCAGCAGTGAGCAGGTCAATCAGCCCCAGCATTTT	TRBV2	-	TRBJ1-5	-
CAWSDPRIYEQYF	TGTGCCTGGAGCGACCCGAGGATTTACGAGCAGTACTTC	TRBV30	-	TRBJ2-7	-
CASSPSSGQGRNGYTF	TGCGCCAGCAGCCCTTCATCAGGACAGGGAAGGAATGGCTACACCTTC	TRBV4-3	TRBD1	TRBJ1-2	-
CASSQPPGFNYGYTF	TGTGCCAGCAGCCAACCCCCCGGTTTCAACTATGGCTACACCTTC	TRBV3-1/TRBV3-2	-	TRBJ1-2	-
CASSRPTGAQPQHF	TGTGCCAGCAGCCGCCCTACAGGGGCACAGCCCCAGCATTTT	TRBV28	TRBD1	TRBJ1-5	-
CASSPRQKLNPYEQYF	TGTGCCAGCTCACCCCGACAGAAACTAAATCCCTACGAGCAGTACTTC	TRBV18	-	TRBJ2-7	once
CASSIGQNSPLHF	TGTGCCAGTAGTATCGGACAGAATTCACCCCTCCACTTT	TRBV19	-	TRBJ1-6	-
CASSKQGQGAYEQYF	TGCGCCAGCAGCAAGCAGGGACAGGGGGCTTACGAGCAGTACTTC	TRBV5-1	TRBD1	TRBJ2-7	-
CASSYQVDRGQGPLHF	TGTGCCAGCAGTTACCAGGTAGACAGGGGGCAAGGGCCCCTCCACTTT	TRBV6-5	TRBD1	TRBJ1-6	few
CASSFRGGGRAQGAQYF	TGTGCCAGCAGCTTCAGGGGCGGTGGGCGGGCTCAAGGGGCCCAGTACTTC	TRBV5-4	-	TRBJ2-5	-
CASSEFQGGGYTF	TGCGCCAGCAGTGAGTTCCAGGGAGGGGGCTACACCTTC	TRBV10-1	-	TRBJ1-2	-
CASSVTGGHEQYF	TGTGCCAGCAGTGTTACAGGGGGCCACGAGCAGTACTTC	TRBV6-4	TRBD1	TRBJ2-7	-
CASRPGSGSRDYGYTF	TGTGCCAGCAGGCCCGGAAGCGGCTCAAGGGACTATGGCTACACCTTC	TRBV5-4	-	TRBJ1-2	-
CASGPGLNEKLFF	TGTGCCAGCGGCCCGGGTCTTAATGAAAAACTGTTTTTT	TRBV18	-	TRBJ1-4	-
CASSLTGPYEQYF	TGTGCCAGCAGTTTAACAGGGCCCTACGAGCAGTACTTC	TRBV27	-	TRBJ2-7	-
CASSLMELRPQHF	TGTGCCAGCAGCTTGATGGAGTTAAGGCCCCAGCATTTT	TRBV5-8	-	TRBJ1-5	-
CASSSGRVRGYTF	TGCGCCAGCAGCTCAGGCAGGGTGAGGGGCTACACCTTC	TRBV5-1	-	TRBJ1-2	-
CASSQVGLAGGTGELFF	TGCGCCAGCAGCCAAGTCGGGTTAGCGGGGGGGACCGGGGAGCTGTTTTTT	TRBV4-1	TRBD2	TRBJ2-2	-